Listed below are T cell receptor beta chains from one sample, sequenced in a study of beta chain features in type 1 diabetes. Profiling relied on immunoSEQ multiplex PCR, and the TCRdb table lists in-frame clones only, not all of them. The sample has a few hundred thousand clones, 16% seen once; the top ten hold more than 0.075%. The specimen sequenced was naive CD4+ T cells from blood. Receptors were obtained from a man younger than 40 with type 1 diabetes. Each CDR3 is given with its conserved first and last residue. A D gene is named only where the DNA matches it firmly. Not all rows give a size; the values are once, few, many and, for expanded clones, a class.

TRBV30	TRBJ1-4	NA	NA	TGTGCCTGGAGTGTACGGGGTGGCACTAATGAAAAACTGTTTTTT	CAWSVRGGTNEKLFF
TRBV29-1	TRBJ2-1	NA	TRBD1	TGCAGCGTTGTCACAGGGGTCTTCTCCGAGTATTATAATGAGCAGTTCTTC	CSVVTGVFSEYYNEQFF
TRBV6-6	TRBJ2-4	few	TRBD1	TGTGCCAGCAGCGGACAGGGGGCCGGAAACATTCAGTACTTC	CASSGQGAGNIQYF
TRBV20-1	TRBJ2-5	NA	TRBD2	TGCAGTGCCCCAGGGAGGGTGGCCCAGTACTTC	CSAPGRVAQYF
TRBV18	TRBJ2-3	few	NA	TGTGCCAGCTCACCACGGACGGCCGGGGGAGCAGATACGCAGTATTTT	CASSPRTAGGADTQYF
TRBV4-1	TRBJ2-1	NA	NA	TGCGCCAGCAGCCAAAGAGATCCAGGGCTATACAATGAGCAGTTCTTC	CASSQRDPGLYNEQFF
TRBV7-9	TRBJ1-1	few	NA	TGTGCCAGCAGCTTAGGGCAGGAAGGGATGACTTTCTTT	CASSLGQEGMTFF
TRBV30	TRBJ2-3	few	NA	TGTGCCTGGAGTCTCAAAGCGGTTAGCACAGATACGCAGTATTTT	CAWSLKAVSTDTQYF
TRBV7-3	TRBJ2-5	NA	NA	TGTGCCAGCAGCTTAACGGGCGGGGCCTTCCAAGAGACCCAGTACTTC	CASSLTGGAFQETQYF
TRBV18	TRBJ1-1	NA	NA	TGTGCCAGCTCAAGAGACATGAACACTGAAGCTTTCTTT	CASSRDMNTEAFF
TRBV14	TRBJ2-2	NA	NA	TGTGCCAGCACAGCAAGACGGAACACCGGGGAGCTGTTTTTT	CASTARRNTGELFF
TRBV15	TRBJ1-2	NA	NA	TGTGCCACCAGCAGAGAAAGGGGAATCAACTATGGCTACACCTTC	CATSRERGINYGYTF
TRBV7-3	TRBJ2-1	few	NA	TGTGCCAGCAGTTCGGGACTGTCGGCGGATGAGCAGTTCTTC	CASSSGLSADEQFF
TRBV29-1	TRBJ2-5	few	NA	TGCAGCGTGGAAATTGGGGGTTACCGAGAGACCCAGTACTTC	CSVEIGGYRETQYF
TRBV25-1	TRBJ2-7	NA	TRBD1	TGTGCCAGCAGAAAAGCCGGGACAGCCGACGAGCAGTACTTC	CASRKAGTADEQYF
TRBV5-1	TRBJ2-5	few	NA	TGCGCCAGCAGCAAGAGCAGACAAGAGACCCAGTACTTC	CASSKSRQETQYF
TRBV5-1	TRBJ2-3	NA	TRBD2	TGCGCCAGCAGCTGGGGGACTAGTACAGATACGCAGTATTTT	CASSWGTSTDTQYF
TRBV7-2	TRBJ2-3	NA	NA	TGTGCCAGCAGCTTTGATCCCACAGATACGCAGTATTTT	CASSFDPTDTQYF
TRBV25-1	TRBJ2-3	few	NA	TGTGCCAGCAGTGATCTCGGGACTGCTAGCACAGATACGCAGTATTTT	CASSDLGTASTDTQYF
TRBV6-1	TRBJ2-5	few	TRBD2	TGTGCCAGCAGTGACCCTAGAGAGGGACTAGACTTGGAGACCCAGTACTTC	CASSDPREGLDLETQYF